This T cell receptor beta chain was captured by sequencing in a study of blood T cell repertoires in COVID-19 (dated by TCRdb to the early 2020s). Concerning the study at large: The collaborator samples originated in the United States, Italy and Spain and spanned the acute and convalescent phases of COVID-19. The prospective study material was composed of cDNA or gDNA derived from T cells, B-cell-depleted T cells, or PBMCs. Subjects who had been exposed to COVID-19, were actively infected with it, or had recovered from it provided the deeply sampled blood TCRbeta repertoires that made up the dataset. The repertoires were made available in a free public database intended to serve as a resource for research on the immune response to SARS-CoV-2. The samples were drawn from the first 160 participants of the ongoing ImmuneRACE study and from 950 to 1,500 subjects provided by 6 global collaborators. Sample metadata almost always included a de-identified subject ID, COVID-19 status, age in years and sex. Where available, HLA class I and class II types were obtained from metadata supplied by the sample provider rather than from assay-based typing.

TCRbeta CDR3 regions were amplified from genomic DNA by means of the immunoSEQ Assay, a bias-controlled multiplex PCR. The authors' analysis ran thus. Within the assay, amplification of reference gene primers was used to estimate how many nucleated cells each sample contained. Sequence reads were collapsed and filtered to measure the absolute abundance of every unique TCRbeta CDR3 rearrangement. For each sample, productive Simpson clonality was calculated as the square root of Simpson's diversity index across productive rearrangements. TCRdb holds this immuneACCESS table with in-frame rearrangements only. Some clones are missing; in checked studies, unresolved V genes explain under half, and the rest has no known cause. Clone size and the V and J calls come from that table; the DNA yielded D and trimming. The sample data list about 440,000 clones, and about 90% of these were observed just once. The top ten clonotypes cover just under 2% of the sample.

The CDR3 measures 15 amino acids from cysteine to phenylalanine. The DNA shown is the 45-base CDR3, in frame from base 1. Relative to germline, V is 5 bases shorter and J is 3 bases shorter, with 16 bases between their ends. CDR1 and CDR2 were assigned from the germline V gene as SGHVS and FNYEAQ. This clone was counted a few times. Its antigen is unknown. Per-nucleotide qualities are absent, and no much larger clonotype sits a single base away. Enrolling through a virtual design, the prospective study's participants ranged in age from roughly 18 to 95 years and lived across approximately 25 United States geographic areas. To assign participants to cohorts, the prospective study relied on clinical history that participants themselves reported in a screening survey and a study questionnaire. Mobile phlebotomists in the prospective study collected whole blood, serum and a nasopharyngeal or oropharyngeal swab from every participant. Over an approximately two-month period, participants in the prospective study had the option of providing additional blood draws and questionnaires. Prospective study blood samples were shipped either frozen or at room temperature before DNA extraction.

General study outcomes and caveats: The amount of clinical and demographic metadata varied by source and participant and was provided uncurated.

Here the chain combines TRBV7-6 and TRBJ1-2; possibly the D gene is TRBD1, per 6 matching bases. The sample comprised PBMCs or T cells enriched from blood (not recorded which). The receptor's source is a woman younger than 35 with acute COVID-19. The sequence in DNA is TGTGCCAGCAGCCCAGAGATAAGACAGGACTATGGCTACACCTTC. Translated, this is CASSPEIRQDYGYTF.